These T cell receptor beta chains were read from a single sample in a study of T cells in Graves' hyperthyroidism and ophthalmopathy. TCRdb independently ran MiXCR on the multiplex PCR reads; one entry per CDR3 protein. Here the sample spans under 700,000 distinct CDR3 sequences, about 43% being singletons. The sequencing input was peripheral blood or thyroid tissue (not recorded which). The receptors derive from a woman younger than 35 with Graves' hyperthyroidism. The CDR3 runs from the conserved cysteine through the conserved F or W. A D gene is named only where the DNA matches it firmly. Clone size is not always given. Where it is, it says once, few, many or a class for expanded clones.

size,V,J,D,DNA,CDR3
few,TRBV7-2,TRBJ1-2,.,TGTGCCAGCAGCCCCCTCTTGCTGAAAACCTATGGCTACACCTTC,CASSPLLLKTYGYTF
many,TRBV15,TRBJ1-4,.,TGTGCCACCAGCAGACCGGACGGGATGAATGAAAAACTGTTTTTT,CATSRPDGMNEKLFF
.,TRBV7-8,TRBJ2-5,.,TGTGCCAGCAGCTTAGGAACGCAGTGGGAGACCCAGTACTTC,CASSLGTQWETQYF
.,TRBV7-6,TRBJ1-4,.,TGTGCCAGCATGAAAGGGGTTGAAAAACTGTTTTTT,CASMKGVEKLFF
few,TRBV7-6,TRBJ2-6,.,TGTGCCAGCAGCCAAGATCGGTCGTCTGGGGCCAACGTCCTGACTTTC,CASSQDRSSGANVLTF
.,TRBV5-1,TRBJ1-1,TRBD1,TGCGCCAGCACCGAATTCAGGGGGGGAACTGAAGCTTTCTTT,CASTEFRGGTEAFF
.,TRBV7-2,TRBJ2-7,.,TGTGCCAGCAGCTTAGGCTGGGACGGGCAGTACTTC,CASSLGWDGQYF
few,TRBV29-1,TRBJ2-5,TRBD2,TGCAGCGTTGAACCCCCACTAGCGGGAGGTAGGGGGGAGACCCAGTACTTC,CSVEPPLAGGRGETQYF
few,TRBV7-9,TRBJ2-2,.,TGTGCCAGCAGCCCCGACATCACCGGGGAGCTGTTTTTT,CASSPDITGELFF
few,TRBV24-1,TRBJ2-5,TRBD1,TGTGCCCTTCTCGCAGGGGGCCAGGAGACCCAGTACTTC,CALLAGGQETQYF
few,TRBV7-8,TRBJ2-7,.,TGTGCCAGCAGTCCAGTCGCGGCCGAGCAGTACTTC,CASSPVAAEQYF
few,TRBV7-2,TRBJ1-5,.,TGTGCCAGCAGCCCGGGTTTAGGGAGACGGAGCAATCAGCCCCAGCATTTT,CASSPGLGRRSNQPQHF
once,TRBV7-2,TRBJ2-3,.,TGTGCCAGCAGCTTAGGCTTGGCGACGAGGAGCACAGATACGCAGTATTTT,CASSLGLATRSTDTQYF
few,TRBV10-3,TRBJ1-3,.,TGTGCCATCAGTGAGCCACAGAGAAGTAGGGGAAACACCATATATTTT,CAISEPQRSRGNTIYF